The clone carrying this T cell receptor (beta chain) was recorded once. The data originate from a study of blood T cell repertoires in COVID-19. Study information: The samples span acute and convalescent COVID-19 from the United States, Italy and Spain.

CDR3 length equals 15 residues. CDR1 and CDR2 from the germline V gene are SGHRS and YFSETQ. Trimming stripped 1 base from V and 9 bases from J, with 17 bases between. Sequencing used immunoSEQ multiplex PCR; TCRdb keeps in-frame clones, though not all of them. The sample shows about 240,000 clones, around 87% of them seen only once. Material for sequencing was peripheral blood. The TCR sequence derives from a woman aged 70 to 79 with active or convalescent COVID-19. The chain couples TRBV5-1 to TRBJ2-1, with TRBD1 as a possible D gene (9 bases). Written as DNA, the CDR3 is TGCGCCAGCAGCTTGACAGGGGGCGCGGGGGGTGAGCAGTTCTTC. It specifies CASSLTGGAGGEQFF.